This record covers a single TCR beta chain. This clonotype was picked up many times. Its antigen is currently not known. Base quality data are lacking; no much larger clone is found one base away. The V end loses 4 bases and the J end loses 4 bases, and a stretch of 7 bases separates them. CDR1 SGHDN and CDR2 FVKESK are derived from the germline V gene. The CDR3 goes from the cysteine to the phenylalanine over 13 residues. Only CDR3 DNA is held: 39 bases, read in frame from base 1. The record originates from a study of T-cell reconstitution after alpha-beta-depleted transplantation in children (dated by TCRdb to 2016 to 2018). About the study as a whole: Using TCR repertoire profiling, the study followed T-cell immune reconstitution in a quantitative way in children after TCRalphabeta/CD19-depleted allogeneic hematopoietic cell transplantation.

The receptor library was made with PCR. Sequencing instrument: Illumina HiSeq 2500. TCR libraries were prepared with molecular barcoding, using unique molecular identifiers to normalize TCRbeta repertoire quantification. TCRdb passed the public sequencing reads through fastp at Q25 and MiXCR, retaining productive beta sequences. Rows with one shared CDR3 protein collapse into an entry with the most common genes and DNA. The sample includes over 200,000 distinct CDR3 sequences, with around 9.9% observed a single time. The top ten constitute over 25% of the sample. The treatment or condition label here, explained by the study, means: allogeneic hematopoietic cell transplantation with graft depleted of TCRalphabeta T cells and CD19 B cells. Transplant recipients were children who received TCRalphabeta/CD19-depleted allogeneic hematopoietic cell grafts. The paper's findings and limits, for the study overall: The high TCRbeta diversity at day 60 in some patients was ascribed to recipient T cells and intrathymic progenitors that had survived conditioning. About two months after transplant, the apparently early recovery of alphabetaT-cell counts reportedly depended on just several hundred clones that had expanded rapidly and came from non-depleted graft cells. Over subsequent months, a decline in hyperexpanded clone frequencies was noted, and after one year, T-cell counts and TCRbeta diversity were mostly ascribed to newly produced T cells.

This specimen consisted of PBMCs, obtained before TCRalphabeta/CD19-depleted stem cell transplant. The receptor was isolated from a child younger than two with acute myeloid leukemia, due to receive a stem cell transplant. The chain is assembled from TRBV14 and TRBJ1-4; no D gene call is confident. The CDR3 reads CASSLRFNEKLFF. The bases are TGTGCCAGCAGCCTTAGATTTAATGAAAAACTGTTTTTT.